Below, 14 T cell receptor beta chains from the same sample are listed, as sequenced in a study of tumor-infiltrating lymphocytes in primary liver carcinoma. TCR beta cDNA was reverse-transcribed from 500 ng of total RNA. The reaction used a constant-region primer and ProtoScript II reverse transcriptase. Slightly modified ARM-PCR, run as three nested multiplex PCR rounds, produced the TCR beta libraries. Investigators reported that the first two PCR rounds, at around 9 cycles each, used TRBV1-TRBV30 forward primers with a C-beta reverse primer. TCRdb re-called the multiplex PCR reads through MiXCR, storing one row per CDR3 protein. The sample consists of approximately 330,000 distinct CDR3 sequences, less than 70% of them appearing once. RNA isolated from unsorted whole blood supplied the blood RNA, with germline DNA also extracted. The material sequenced was peripheral blood. All receptors come from a man aged 40-49 years with primary liver carcinoma and hepatitis B virus infection.

This clonotype was recorded at least ten times. The chain uses TRBV11-2 and TRBJ2-1, with 7 bases fitting TRBD2. Germline V CDR1 and CDR2: SGHAT, FQNNGV. Trimming took 0 bases from V and 7 from J; bases not matched to a gene: 12. CDR3 length: 17 amino acids. The DNA of the CDR3 is TGTGCCAGCAGCTTAGATCTCGGAGCGGGAAGGGGTAATGAGCAGTTCTTC. This encodes CASSLDLGAGRGNEQFF.

This clonotype was counted many times. The CDR3 DNA sequence: TGCGCCAGCAGCCAAGGCCTTCTCGGAGAGACCCAGTACTTC. It specifies CASSQGLLGETQYF. The chain has TRBV4-1 and TRBJ2-5; D gene ambiguous. The CDR3 has 14 residues. The V gene lost 1 base and the J gene lost 4 bases, with 10 bases spanning the gap. Germline V gene lookup returns CDR1 MGHRA and CDR2 YSYEKL.

This clonotype has a count of ten or more. The chain has TRBV12-3 or TRBV12-4 and TRBJ2-7; 7 bases agree with TRBD1. V lost 1 base, J lost 1 base, and 1 base stayed unmatched. The CDR3 runs to 14 residues. In DNA form, the CDR3 reads TGTGCCAGCAGTTTAGGGGGACAGTCCTACGAGCAGTACTTC. This translates into CASSLGGQSYEQYF.

Remarks on this clonotype: No conserved phenylalanine or tryptophan ends this CDR3, so it is likely a read error. The V and J genes are TRBV11-2 and TRBJ2-7; D gene uncertain. V gave up 1 base and J gave up 6 bases, with 13 bases separating them. The CDR3 is 14 residues long. Per germline, CDR1 SGHAT and CDR2 FQNNGV. The CDR3 coding sequence is TGTGCCAGCAGCTTAGTTGGGTCCTTTTCCGAGCAGTACTTA. Encoded protein: CASSLVGSFSEQYL.

In the case of this clonotype: A much larger clone lies one base from this, so it may be a read error. This chain uses TRBV12-3 or TRBV12-4 with TRBJ2-1; TRBD2 aligns across 16 bases. V trimming: 3 bases; J trimming: 12 bases; junction bases outside the gene matches: 8. The CDR3 spans 16 residues. The CDR3 DNA is TGTGCCAGCAGTTTCGAGGGACTAGCGGGAGGGCCACGGCAGTTCTTC. This encodes CASSFEGLAGGPRQFF.

With regard to this clonotype: Germline and junction disagree at one end, which may indicate a read error. This chain joins TRBV11-2 and TRBJ2-3; maybe TRBD2 (5 bases). CDR1 SGHAT and CDR2 FQNNGV come from the germline V gene. The CDR3 consists of 15 residues. The DNA of the CDR3 is TGTGTCAGCAGCTTTTTGGCAGGAGGTGCAGATACTCAGTATTTT. It translates to CVSSFLAGGADTQYF.

The table lists this clonotype with many counts. This CDR3 is CASSRDSQLSTQYF. The CDR3 region has the DNA TGTGCCAGCAGCCGGGACAGCCAGCTGTCTACGCAGTATTTT. The V call is TRBV5-4, the J call TRBJ2-3; 7 bases are a match to TRBD1. The germline gives CDR1 SGHNT, CDR2 YYREEE (reference sequence). CDR3 length equals 14 residues. With 4 bases clipped from V and 8 bases from J, the junction kept 10 bases outside the gene matches.

This clonotype appeared a few times. This chain uses TRBV10-3 with TRBJ2-3; weak D call: TRBD2 (6 bases). Trimming stripped 2 bases from V and 3 bases from J, with 15 bases between. This CDR3 contains 16 residues. Germline lookup yields CDR1 ENHRY and CDR2 SYGVKD. The CDR3 here is CAISEPPGVRTDTQYF. CDR3 bases: TGTGCCATCAGTGAGCCCCCGGGAGTGAGGACAGATACGCAGTATTTT.

About this clonotype itself: One end of the junction is discordant with germline, which a read error may explain. The chain joins TRBV11-2 to TRBJ1-1; D is unresolved. This CDR3 region has 13 residues. Looked up from germline, CDR1 is SGHAT and CDR2 is FQNNGV. DNA for the CDR3: TGTGCCAACAGCTTAGATGGCGCTACCGGAGCTTTCTTT. This gives the protein CANSLDGATGAFF. Full variable domain (missing parts from reference TRBV11-2 and TRBJ1-1): EAGVAQSPRYKIIEKRQSVAFWCNPISGHATLYWYQQILGQGPKLLIQFQNNGVVDDSQLPKDRFSAERLKGVDSTLKIQPAKLEDSAVYLCANSLDGATGAFFGQGTRLTVV.

A remark on this clonotype: The junction does not match germline at one end; this may be a read error. The chain joins TRBV6-5 to TRBJ1-2; weak D call: TRBD1 (5 bases). Germline V gene sequence: CDR1 MNHEY, CDR2 SVGAGI. This CDR3 contains 13 residues. The CDR3, as DNA: TGTGCCAGCACTTACGACAGTCACTGTGGCTACACCTTC. Amino acid sequence: CASTYDSHCGYTF.

Comment on this clonotype: Given a much more abundant clone one base away, this may be a read error. The chain links TRBV6-2 or TRBV6-3 to TRBJ1-1, with D maybe TRBD1 (6 bases). V was shortened by 1 base and J by 11 bases, with 17 bases between the two germline ends. Germline-derived CDR1 and CDR2 are MNHEY and SVGEGT. The CDR3 loop spans 14 amino acids. DNA for the CDR3: TGTGCCAGCAGTTACTATTCTGTTCCAGGGGTGGCTTTCTTT. Translating it yields CASSYYSVPGVAFF.

About this clonotype: A read error may account for a junction end that differs from germline. The chain combines TRBV11-2 with TRBJ2-1; D unresolved. Germline values: CDR1 SGHAT, CDR2 FQNNGV. The CDR3 runs 13 residues. The CDR3 nucleotides read TGTGCCATCAGCAATCAAGTGGACAATGAGCAGTTCTTC. It encodes CAISNQVDNEQFF.

The rearrangement links TRBV5-1 to TRBJ2-1; D call uncertain. This CDR3 spans 14 amino acids. Trimming left V 2 bases short and J 9 bases short, with 15 bases between. Germline loops: CDR1 SGHRS, CDR2 YFSETQ. The CDR3 loop is CASSFDITVGEQFF. CDR3 in DNA: TGCGCCAGCAGCTTTGATATCACGGTAGGTGAGCAGTTCTTC.

As for this clonotype: A junction boundary mismatches the germline segment, possibly from a read error. The chain carries TRBV6-2 or TRBV6-3 and TRBJ2-7, with TRBD2 identical over 11 bases. Germline V lookup: CDR1 MNHEY, CDR2 SVGEGT. CDR3 length equals 16 residues. CDR3 DNA: TGTGCCAGCAGAAACAACCTAGCGGGAGGTCGTACGCAGCAGCACTTC. Protein sequence: CASRNNLAGGRTQQHF.